The present TCR beta chain was sequenced within a study of PD-1 blockade in classical Hodgkin lymphoma. Study details: Once every 2 weeks, patients received intravenous nivolumab at 3 mg/kg. Study-wide findings and caveats: Some patients began nivolumab under 1 year after ASCT. These patients were excluded from later analyses. Diversity in CD4+ TCRs, unlike that measured in CD8+ TCRs, had risen significantly by C4D1. Partial responders and progressors had significantly lower baseline TCR diversity.

Every patient relapsed after autologous stem cell transplantation, and brentuximab vedotin exposure varied. Libraries were prepared by immunoSEQ multiplex PCR; TCRdb keeps only in-frame clonotypes and omits some of them. Here the sample spans under 100,000 clones, 85% to 95% being singletons. V was clipped by 2 bases and J by 5 bases; unmatched bases: 5. This CDR3 comprises 13 residues. Germline lookup yields CDR1 GTSNPN and CDR2 SVGIG (reference sequence). Concerning this clone: Its antigen is not identified.

This chain uses TRBV30 with TRBJ1-1; TRBD1 agrees at 7 bases. The TCR was taken from a human donor with classical Hodgkin lymphoma. The sequencing used peripheral blood mononuclear cells (PBMCs), collected before the second cycle of nivolumab. The CDR3, as DNA: TGTGCCTGGAGTTTACAGACAGGGACTGAAGCTTTCTTT. Protein: CAWSLQTGTEAFF. Full variable domain (outside the CDR3, taken from reference TRBV30 and TRBJ1-1): SQTIHQWPATLVQPVGSPLSLECTVEGTSNPNLYWYRQAAGRGLQLLFYSVGIGQISSEVPQNLSASRPQDRQFILSSKKLLLSDSGFYLCAWSLQTGTEAFFGQGTRLTVV.